One sample yielded the 3 T cell receptor beta chains listed below, sequenced in a study of shared clonotypes between healthy human individuals. The method was immunoSEQ multiplex PCR; TCRdb's version includes in-frame clones alone and lacks a portion of them. The table records roughly 1,600,000 clones, 98% to 99% of them present only once. The source material was naive CD4+ T cells sorted from blood. Subset noted: CD45RA+ positively selected. The receptors stem from a man younger than 45 in good health.

The chain couples TRBV29-1 to TRBJ2-1, with 11 nucleotides matching TRBD2. Germline assignment: CDR1 SQVTM and CDR2 ANQGSEA. This CDR3 region has 12 residues. Trimming at V came to 4 bases and at J to 11 bases, leaving 4 bases not matched to a gene. The chain's CDR3 is CSVGTSGLKQFF. Written as DNA, the CDR3 is TGCAGCGTTGGGACTAGCGGGTTAAAGCAGTTCTTC.

The chain uses TRBV5-1 and TRBJ2-3, with unresolved D. This CDR3 has 15 amino acids. From germline, CDR1 is SGHRS and CDR2 YFSETQ. Trimming took off 1 base at V and 4 bases at J, with 13 bases between the two ends. The CDR3 nucleotides are TGCGCCAGCAGCTTGCCCCTACTTGGGCCAGATACGCAGTATTTT. Translating it yields CASSLPLLGPDTQYF.

About this clone itself: This same CDR3 is encoded by further DNA sequences in the sample. V and J are TRBV7-2 and TRBJ1-5; a weak D match, TRBD1 (6 bases). The germline gives CDR1 SGHTA, CDR2 FQGNSA. The CDR3 is 13 residues long. Trimming stripped 4 bases from V and 5 bases from J, with 9 bases between. CDR3 amino acids: CASSSTGYQPQHF. CDR3 DNA: TGTGCCAGCAGCTCGACAGGATATCAGCCCCAGCATTTT.